Listed below are T cell receptor beta chains from one sample, sequenced in a study of T cell changes during pregnancy in multiple sclerosis. Assay: immunoSEQ multiplex PCR; the TCRdb copy retains only in-frame clones and omits some. The sample includes 45,000 to 55,000 clones, 92% of them seen just once. The sample here was peripheral blood, taken in the third trimester of pregnancy. The receptors stem from a female donor with multiple sclerosis, enrolled in a pregnancy study. The CDR3 runs from the conserved cysteine through the conserved F or W. Each record gives: V gene, J gene, D gene, clone size, CDR3 protein, CDR3 DNA. D genes are given only for firm matches. The listing skips clone size in some rows; elsewhere it reads once, few, many or a size class.

>TRBV4-3|TRBJ1-2|.|.
CASSQAQTQPNYGYTF
TGCGCCAGCAGCCAAGCTCAAACACAACCTAACTATGGCTACACCTTC
>TRBV19|TRBJ2-5|TRBD2|.
CASSIGLASETQYF
TGTGCCAGTAGTATAGGACTAGCCTCAGAGACCCAGTACTTC
>TRBV11-2|TRBJ2-5|.|once
CASSLSAPGETQYF
TGTGCCAGCAGCTTATCCGCCCCGGGAGAGACCCAGTACTTC
>TRBV4-3|TRBJ2-6|.|.
CASSPARGANVLTF
TGCGCCAGCAGCCCCGCGCGTGGGGCCAACGTCCTGACTTTC
>TRBV5-1|TRBJ2-5|TRBD2|.
CASSFQRGEETQYF
TGCGCCAGCAGCTTTCAGCGGGGAGAAGAGACCCAGTACTTC
>TRBV29-1|TRBJ2-7|TRBD2|.
CSVRLAGGLDEQYF
TGCAGCGTACGACTAGCGGGAGGGTTAGACGAGCAGTACTTC
>TRBV9|TRBJ2-1|TRBD1|.
CASSGRQGRGEQFF
TGTGCCAGCAGCGGGCGACAGGGACGGGGTGAGCAGTTCTTC
>TRBV27|TRBJ2-3|TRBD2|once
CASSISGGWRADTQYF
TGTGCCAGCAGCATATCGGGGGGTTGGAGGGCAGATACGCAGTATTTT
>TRBV19|TRBJ1-2|TRBD1|.
CASSRTGDGYTF
TGTGCCAGTAGTCGGACAGGGGATGGCTACACCTTC
>TRBV7-9|TRBJ1-2|.|.
CASSLDLQAYGYTF
TGTGCCAGCAGCTTAGACCTGCAGGCCTATGGCTACACCTTC
>TRBV7-9|TRBJ2-7|TRBD1|.
CASSFQGASYEQYF
TGTGCCAGCAGCTTCCAGGGGGCGTCCTACGAGCAGTACTTC
>TRBV5-4|TRBJ1-1|.|few
CASSLRAGVGQWEAFF
TGTGCCAGCAGCTTGAGGGCTGGGGTAGGACAGTGGGAAGCTTTCTTT
>TRBV4-3|TRBJ2-1|.|.
CASSQDKGSPLTTYNEQFF
TGCGCCAGCAGCCAAGATAAGGGGTCGCCGCTTACCACCTACAATGAGCAGTTCTTC
>TRBV11-2|TRBJ2-1|TRBD2|.
CASNRGLATNEQFF
TGTGCCAGCAACAGAGGACTAGCTACTAATGAGCAGTTCTTC
>TRBV20-1|TRBJ2-1|.|.
CSASFIEQFF
TGCAGTGCTAGTTTCATTGAGCAGTTCTTC